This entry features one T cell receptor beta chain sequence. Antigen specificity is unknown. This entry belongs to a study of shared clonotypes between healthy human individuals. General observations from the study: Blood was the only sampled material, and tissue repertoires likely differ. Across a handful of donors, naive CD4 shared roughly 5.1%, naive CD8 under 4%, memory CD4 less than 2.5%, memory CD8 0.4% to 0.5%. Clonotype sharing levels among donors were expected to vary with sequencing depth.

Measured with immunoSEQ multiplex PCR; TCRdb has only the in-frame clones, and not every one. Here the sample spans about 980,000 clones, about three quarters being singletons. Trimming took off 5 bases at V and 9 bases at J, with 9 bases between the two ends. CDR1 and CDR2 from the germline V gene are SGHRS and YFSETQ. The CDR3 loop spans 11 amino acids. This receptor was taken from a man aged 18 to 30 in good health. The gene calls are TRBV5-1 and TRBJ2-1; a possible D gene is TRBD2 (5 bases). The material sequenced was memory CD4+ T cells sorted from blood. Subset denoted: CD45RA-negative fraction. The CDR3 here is CASSEAVEQFF. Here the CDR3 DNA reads TGCGCCAGCAGTGAAGCGGTTGAGCAGTTCTTC. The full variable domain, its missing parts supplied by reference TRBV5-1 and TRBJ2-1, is KAGVTQTPRYLIKTRGQQVTLSCSPISGHRSVSWYQQTPGQGLQFLFEYFSETQRNKGNFPGRFSGRQFSNSRSEMNVSTLELGDSALYLCASSEAVEQFFGPGTRLTVL.